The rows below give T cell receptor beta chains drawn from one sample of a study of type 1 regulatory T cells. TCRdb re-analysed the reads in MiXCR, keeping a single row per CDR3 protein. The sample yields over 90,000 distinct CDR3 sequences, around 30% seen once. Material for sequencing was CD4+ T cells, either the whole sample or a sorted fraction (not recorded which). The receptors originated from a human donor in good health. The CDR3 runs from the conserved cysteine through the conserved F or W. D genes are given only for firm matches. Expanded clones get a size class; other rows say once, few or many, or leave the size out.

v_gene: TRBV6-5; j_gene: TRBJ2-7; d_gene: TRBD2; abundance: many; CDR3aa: CASSYRRLATTYEQYF; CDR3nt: TGTGCCAGCAGTTACCGCCGACTAGCGACTACCTACGAGCAGTACTTC
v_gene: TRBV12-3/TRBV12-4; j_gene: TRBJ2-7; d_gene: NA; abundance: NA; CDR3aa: CVSSTFSYEQYF; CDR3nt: TGTGTCAGCAGTACCTTCTCCTACGAGCAGTACTTC
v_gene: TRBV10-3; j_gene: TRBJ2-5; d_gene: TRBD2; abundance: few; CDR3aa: CATLGLAGEGETQYF; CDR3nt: TGTGCCACCCTGGGTCTAGCGGGAGAAGGCGAGACCCAGTACTTC
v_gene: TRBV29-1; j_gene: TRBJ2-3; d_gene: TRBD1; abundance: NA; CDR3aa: CSVEYGRTGGDTQYF; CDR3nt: TGCAGCGTTGAATATGGAAGGACAGGGGGAGATACGCAGTATTTT
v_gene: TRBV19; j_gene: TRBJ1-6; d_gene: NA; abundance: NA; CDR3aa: CASSRGQAAGSPLHF; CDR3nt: TGTGCCAGTAGTCGCGGGCAGGCAGCCGGTTCACCCCTCCACTTT
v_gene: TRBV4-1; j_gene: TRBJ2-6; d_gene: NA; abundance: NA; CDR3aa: CASSQTSGPGANVLTF; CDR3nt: TGCGCCAGCAGCCAAACGTCCGGGCCAGGGGCCAACGTCCTGACTTTC
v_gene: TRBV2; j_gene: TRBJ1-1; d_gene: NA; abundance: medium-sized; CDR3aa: CASSEQGPEAFF; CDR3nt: TGTGCCAGCAGTGAACAGGGTCCTGAAGCTTTCTTT
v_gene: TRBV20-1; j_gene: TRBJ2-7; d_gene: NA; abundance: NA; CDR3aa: CSASDWGEVYEQYF; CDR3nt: TGCAGTGCCTCCGACTGGGGGGAAGTCTACGAGCAGTACTTC
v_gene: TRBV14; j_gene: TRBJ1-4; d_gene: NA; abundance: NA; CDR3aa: CASSPPGEGAEKLFF; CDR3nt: TGTGCCAGCAGCCCCCCTGGGGAGGGAGCCGAAAAACTGTTTTTT
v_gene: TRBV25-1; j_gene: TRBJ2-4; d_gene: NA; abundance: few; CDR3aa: CASSPGGIQYF; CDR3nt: TGTGCCAGCAGCCCTGGGGGCATTCAGTACTTC
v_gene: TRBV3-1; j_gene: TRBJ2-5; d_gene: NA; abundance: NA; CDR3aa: CASSHYIFPNQETQYF; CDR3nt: TGTGCCAGCAGCCATTACATTTTCCCCAACCAAGAGACCCAGTACTTC
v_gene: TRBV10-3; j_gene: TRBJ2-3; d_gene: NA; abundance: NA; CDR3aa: CAISESGRATDTQYF; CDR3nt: TGTGCCATCAGTGAGTCGGGTAGGGCCACAGATACGCAGTATTTT
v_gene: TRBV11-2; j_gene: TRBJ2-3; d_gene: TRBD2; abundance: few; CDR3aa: CASSLTAGLSTDTQYF; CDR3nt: TGTGCCAGCAGCTTGACAGCGGGACTAAGCACAGATACGCAGTATTTT
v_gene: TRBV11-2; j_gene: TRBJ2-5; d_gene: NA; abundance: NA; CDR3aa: CASSPRGGGETQYF; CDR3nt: TGTGCCAGCAGCCCGAGAGGAGGGGGGGAGACCCAGTACTTC
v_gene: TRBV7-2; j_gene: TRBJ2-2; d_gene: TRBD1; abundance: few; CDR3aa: CASSQGQGATGELFF; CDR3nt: TGTGCCAGCAGCCAGGGACAGGGGGCCACCGGGGAGCTGTTTTTT
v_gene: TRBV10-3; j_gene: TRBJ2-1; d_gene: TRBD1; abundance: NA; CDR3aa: CAISESGTGTYNEQFF; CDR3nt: TGTGCCATCAGTGAGTCTGGGACAGGGACCTACAATGAGCAGTTCTTC
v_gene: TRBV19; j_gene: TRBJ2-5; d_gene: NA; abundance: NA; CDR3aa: CASSTGGHQETQYF; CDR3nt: TGTGCCAGTAGTACCGGGGGACACCAAGAGACCCAGTACTTC
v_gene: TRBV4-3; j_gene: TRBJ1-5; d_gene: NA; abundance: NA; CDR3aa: CASSPGRGRSSNQPQHF; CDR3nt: TGCGCCAGCAGCCCTGGAAGGGGCAGGAGTAGCAATCAGCCCCAGCATTTT
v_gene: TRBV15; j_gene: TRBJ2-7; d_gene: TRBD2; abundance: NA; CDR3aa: CATSRGLAGAGYEQYF; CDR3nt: TGTGCCACCAGCAGAGGACTAGCGGGAGCAGGATACGAGCAGTACTTC
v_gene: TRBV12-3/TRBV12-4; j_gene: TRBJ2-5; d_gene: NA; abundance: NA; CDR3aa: CTSSLSQETQYF; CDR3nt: TGTACCAGCAGTTTATCCCAAGAGACCCAGTACTTC
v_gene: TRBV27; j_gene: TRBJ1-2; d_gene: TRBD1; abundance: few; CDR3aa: CASSTQGSGGYTF; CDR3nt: TGTGCCAGCAGTACACAGGGGTCGGGGGGCTACACCTTC
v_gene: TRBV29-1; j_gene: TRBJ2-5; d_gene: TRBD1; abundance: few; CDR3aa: CSVRQGETQYF; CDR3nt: TGCAGCGTCCGACAGGGAGAGACCCAGTACTTC
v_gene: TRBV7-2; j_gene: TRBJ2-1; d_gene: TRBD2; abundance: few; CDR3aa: CASSLVRSSGGNEQFF; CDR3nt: TGTGCCAGCAGCTTAGTGAGATCTAGCGGAGGAAATGAGCAGTTCTTC
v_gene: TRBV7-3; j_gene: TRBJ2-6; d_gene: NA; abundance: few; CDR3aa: CASSLPSLSGANVLTF; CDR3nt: TGTGCCAGCAGCCTCCCTTCGCTCTCTGGGGCCAACGTCCTGACTTTC
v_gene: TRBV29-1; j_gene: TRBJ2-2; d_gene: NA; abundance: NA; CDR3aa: CSVELETGELFF; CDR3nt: TGCAGCGTTGAACTCGAGACCGGGGAGCTGTTTTTT
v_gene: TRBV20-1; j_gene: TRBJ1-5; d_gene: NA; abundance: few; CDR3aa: CSARVGSGSNQPQHF; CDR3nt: TGCTCTGCTAGAGTAGGGTCCGGTAGCAATCAGCCCCAGCATTTT
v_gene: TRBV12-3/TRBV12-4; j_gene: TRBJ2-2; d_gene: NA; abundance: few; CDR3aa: CASSFGNTGELFF; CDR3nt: TGTGCCAGCAGTTTTGGGAACACCGGGGAGCTGTTTTTT
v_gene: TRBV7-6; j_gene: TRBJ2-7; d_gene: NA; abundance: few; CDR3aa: CASSLPGQYYEQYF; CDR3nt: TGTGCCAGCAGCTTACCCGGACAGTACTACGAGCAGTACTTC
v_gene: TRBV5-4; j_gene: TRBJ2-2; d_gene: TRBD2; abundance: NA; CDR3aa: CASKKGRESTGELFF; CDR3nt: TGTGCCAGCAAGAAGGGGAGGGAAAGCACCGGGGAGCTGTTTTTT
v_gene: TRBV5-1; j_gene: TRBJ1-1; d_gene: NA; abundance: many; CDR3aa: CASSLEGRGTEAFF; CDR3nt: TGCGCCAGCAGCTTGGAAGGTCGGGGCACTGAAGCTTTCTTT
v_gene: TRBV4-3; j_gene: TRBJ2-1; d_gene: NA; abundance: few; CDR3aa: CASSQLQPSGGGSTYNEQFF; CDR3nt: TGCGCCAGCAGCCAGCTACAACCTTCAGGGGGAGGGTCAACCTACAATGAGCAGTTCTTC
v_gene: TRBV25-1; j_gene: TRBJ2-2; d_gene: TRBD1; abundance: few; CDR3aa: CASSVPKGQYSGELFF; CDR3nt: TGTGCCAGCAGTGTCCCAAAGGGACAGTACTCCGGGGAGCTGTTTTTT
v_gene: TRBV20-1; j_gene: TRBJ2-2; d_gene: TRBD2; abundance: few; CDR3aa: CSAPWTSGVNTGELFF; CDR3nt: TGCAGTGCCCCCTGGACTAGCGGGGTGAACACCGGGGAGCTGTTTTTT
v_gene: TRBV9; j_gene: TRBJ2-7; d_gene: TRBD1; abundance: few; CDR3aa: CASSTTGQGASEQYF; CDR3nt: TGTGCCAGCAGCACCACTGGACAGGGGGCGAGTGAGCAGTACTTC
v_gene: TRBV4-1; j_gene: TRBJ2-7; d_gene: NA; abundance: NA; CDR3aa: CASSPTGRAYEQYF; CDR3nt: TGCGCCAGCAGCCCGACCGGCAGGGCCTACGAGCAGTACTTC
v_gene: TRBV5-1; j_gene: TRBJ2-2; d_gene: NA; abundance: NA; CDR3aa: CASSLRRTENTGELFF; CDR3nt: TGCGCCAGCAGCTTGCGGAGGACGGAAAACACCGGGGAGCTGTTTTTT
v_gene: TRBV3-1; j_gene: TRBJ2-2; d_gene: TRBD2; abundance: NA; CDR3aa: CASSRGASGRTGELFF; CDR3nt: TGTGCCAGCAGCCGCGGGGCTAGCGGCCGCACCGGGGAGCTGTTTTTT
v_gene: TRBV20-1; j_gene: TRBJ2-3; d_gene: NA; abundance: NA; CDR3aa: CSARDSGGGDTQYF; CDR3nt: TGCAGTGCTAGAGATTCCGGAGGGGGAGATACGCAGTATTTT
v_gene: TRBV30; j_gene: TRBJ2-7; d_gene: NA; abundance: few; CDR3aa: CAWISTYEQYF; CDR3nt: TGTGCCTGGATAAGTACCTACGAGCAGTACTTC
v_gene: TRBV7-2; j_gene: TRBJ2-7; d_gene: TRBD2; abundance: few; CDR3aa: CASSSQAGVAYEQYF; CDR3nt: TGTGCCAGCAGCTCCCAAGCGGGAGTCGCGTACGAGCAGTACTTC
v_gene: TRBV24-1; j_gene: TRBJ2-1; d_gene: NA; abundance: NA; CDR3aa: CATSEPVDTYNEQFF; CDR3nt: TGTGCCACCAGTGAACCCGTGGACACTTACAATGAGCAGTTCTTC
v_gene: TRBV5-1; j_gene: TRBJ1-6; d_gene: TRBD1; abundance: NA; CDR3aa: CASSHQTGDGSPLHF; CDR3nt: TGCGCCAGCAGCCATCAGACAGGGGATGGTTCACCCCTCCACTTT
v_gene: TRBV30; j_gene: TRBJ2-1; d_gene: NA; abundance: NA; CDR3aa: CAWSVSVEQFF; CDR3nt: TGTGCCTGGAGTGTAAGTGTTGAGCAGTTCTTC
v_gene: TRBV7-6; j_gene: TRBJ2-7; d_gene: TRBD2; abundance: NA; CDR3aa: CASSARTPTSGGAYEQYF; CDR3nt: TGTGCCAGCAGCGCAAGAACTCCGACTAGCGGGGGAGCCTACGAGCAGTACTTC
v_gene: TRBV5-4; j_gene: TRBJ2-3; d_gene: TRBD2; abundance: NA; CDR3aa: CASSSDGRAEAQYF; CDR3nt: TGTGCCAGCAGCAGCGACGGGAGGGCGGAGGCGCAGTATTTT
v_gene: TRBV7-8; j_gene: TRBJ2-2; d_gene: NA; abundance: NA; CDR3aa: CASSLRPSLPNTGELFF; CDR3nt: TGTGCCAGCAGCTTAAGGCCTAGCCTTCCGAACACCGGGGAGCTGTTTTTT
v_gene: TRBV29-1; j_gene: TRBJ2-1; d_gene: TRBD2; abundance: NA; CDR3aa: CSCQIGLAGALSYNEQFF; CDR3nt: TGCAGCTGTCAAATTGGACTAGCGGGAGCCCTGTCCTACAATGAGCAGTTCTTC
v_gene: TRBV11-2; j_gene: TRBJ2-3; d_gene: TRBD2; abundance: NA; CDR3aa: CASRGTSGRPSTDTQYF; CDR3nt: TGTGCCAGCAGGGGGACTAGCGGGAGGCCGAGCACAGATACGCAGTATTTT
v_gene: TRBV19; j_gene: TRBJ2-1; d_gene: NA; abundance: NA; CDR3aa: CASSIAQAGYGEQFF; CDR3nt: TGTGCCAGTAGTATAGCCCAGGCGGGGTATGGTGAGCAGTTCTTC
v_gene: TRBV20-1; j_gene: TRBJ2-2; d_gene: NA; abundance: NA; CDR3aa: CSATGNSITLTGELFF; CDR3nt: TGCAGTGCTACTGGAAACTCCATTACTTTGACCGGGGAGCTGTTTTTT
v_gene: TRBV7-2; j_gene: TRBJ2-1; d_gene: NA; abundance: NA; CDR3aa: CASSLVPAYNEQFF; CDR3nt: TGTGCCAGCAGCTTAGTGCCCGCCTACAATGAGCAGTTCTTC
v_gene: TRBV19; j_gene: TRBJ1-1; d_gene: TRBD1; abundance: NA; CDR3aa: CASSTQGTLNTEAFF; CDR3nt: TGTGCCAGTAGTACACAGGGGACGTTGAACACTGAAGCTTTCTTT
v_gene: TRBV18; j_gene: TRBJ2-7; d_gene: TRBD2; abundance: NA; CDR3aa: CASSPIAGEPSEQYF; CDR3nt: TGTGCCAGCTCACCTATAGCGGGAGAACCCTCCGAGCAGTACTTC
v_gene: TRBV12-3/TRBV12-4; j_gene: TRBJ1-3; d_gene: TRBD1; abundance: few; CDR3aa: CASSWTGGGSGNTIYF; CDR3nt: TGTGCCAGCAGCTGGACAGGGGGCGGCTCTGGAAACACCATATATTTT
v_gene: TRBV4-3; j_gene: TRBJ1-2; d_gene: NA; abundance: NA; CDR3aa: CASSQEELDYGYTF; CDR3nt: TGCGCCAGCAGCCAAGAAGAGTTGGACTATGGCTACACCTTC
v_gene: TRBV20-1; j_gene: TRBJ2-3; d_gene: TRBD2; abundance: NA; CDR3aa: CSAREVVGGTSGRYTDTQYF; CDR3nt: TGCAGTGCTAGAGAGGTGGTAGGCGGGACTAGCGGACGCTACACAGATACGCAGTATTTT
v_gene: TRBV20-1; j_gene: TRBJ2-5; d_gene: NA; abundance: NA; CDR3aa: CSARGGISGRVTQYF; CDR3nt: TGCAGTGCTCGAGGGGGAATTAGTGGACGAGTGACCCAGTACTTC
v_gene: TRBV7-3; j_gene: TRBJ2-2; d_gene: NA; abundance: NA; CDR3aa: CASSPTLRTAGELFF; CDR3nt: TGTGCCAGCAGCCCGACACTCCGGACCGCCGGGGAGCTGTTTTTT
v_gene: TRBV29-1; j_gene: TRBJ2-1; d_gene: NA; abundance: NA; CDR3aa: CSVFSGSYNEQFF; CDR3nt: TGCAGCGTTTTTAGCGGCTCCTACAATGAGCAGTTCTTC
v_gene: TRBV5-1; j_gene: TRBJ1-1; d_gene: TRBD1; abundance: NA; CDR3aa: CASSLATPGQGYPEAFF; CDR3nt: TGCGCCAGCAGCTTGGCTACGCCGGGACAGGGATATCCTGAAGCTTTCTTT